A single sample gave rise to the 2 T cell receptor beta chains below, sequenced in a study of blood T cell repertoires in COVID-19 (dated by TCRdb to 2018 to 2020). Libraries were prepared through the immunoSEQ multiplex PCR assay. TCRdb holds this immuneACCESS table with in-frame rearrangements only. Some clones are missing; in checked studies, unresolved V genes explain under half, and the rest has no known cause. Counted in this sample were 120,000 or so clones; about 90% of them appeared once. 3.6% of the sample rests with the top ten. Input material: peripheral blood. Every receptor here comes from a woman aged 60-75 years with acute or convalescent COVID-19.

The rearrangement links TRBV9 to TRBJ2-1; the match to TRBD2 covers 9 bases. The V and J ends lost 3 bases and 6 bases, in that order; junction bases with no gene match: 7. Germline V gene lookup returns CDR1 SGDLS and CDR2 YYNGEE. There are 15 residues in the CDR3. The CDR3 nucleotides are TGTGCCAGCAGCGGTAGCGGGAGACCCTCCAATGAGCAGTTCTTC. Translated, it gives CASSGSGRPSNEQFF.

This chain links TRBV10-1 with TRBJ1-1, with TRBD1 matching over 7 bases. The CDR3 spans 13 residues. Germline-derived CDR1 and CDR2 are WNHNN and SYGVQD (reference sequence). With 3 bases clipped from V and 11 bases from J, the junction kept 9 bases outside the gene matches. The CDR3 DNA is TGCGCCAGCAGTGATCAAGGGGGCCTAGGGGCTTTCTTT. This sequence encodes CASSDQGGLGAFF.